The source of this T cell receptor beta chain is a study of T-cell reconstitution after alpha-beta-depleted transplantation in children. Study-level findings and limits: Once a year had passed after transplant, T-cell counts and diversity came mostly from newly produced T cells. Some patients' high day-60 TCRbeta diversity was traced to surviving recipient T cells and thymic progenitors. By about two months after transplant, alpha-beta T cells reportedly arose from several hundred graft clones that had expanded.

The CDR3 contains 15 residues. Per the germline V gene, CDR1 is SEHNR and CDR2 is FQNEAQ (reference sequence). With V trimmed by 2 bases and J by 6 bases, 4 bases remained unmatched. TCRbeta library preparation incorporated unique molecular identifiers. A single record per CDR3 protein comes from TCRdb applying MiXCR to the PCR reads. This sample has 900,000 or so distinct CDR3 sequences, with 16% found just once. In the case of this clonotype: Its antigen is not identified.

The sequence was obtained from a male patient between 10 and 17 years old who had a stem cell transplant for acute lymphoblastic leukemia, so the T cells may come from the graft donor. Specimen: PBMCs, mostly from graft donor cells, collected 360 days after TCRalphabeta/CD19-depleted stem cell transplant. This chain joins TRBV7-9 and TRBJ2-1, with TRBD1 matching 10 bases. CDR3 amino acids: CASSLRDRGRNEQFF. CDR3 nucleotide sequence: TGTGCCAGCAGCTTAAGGGACAGGGGCCGCAATGAGCAGTTCTTC. The full variable domain, completed using reference TRBV7-9 and TRBJ2-1, is DTGVSQNPRHKITKRGQNVTFRCDPISEHNRLYWYRQTLGQGPEFLTYFQNEAQLEKSRLLSDRFSAERPKGSFSTLEIQRTEQGDSAMYLCASSLRDRGRNEQFFGPGTRLTVL.